At least ten counts were recorded for the clone carrying this T cell receptor beta chain. These data come from a study of glioma-infiltrating T cells. Whole-study context: Target coverage was roughly 4- to 10-fold for roughly one million blood T cells.

The iRepertoire nested amplicon-rescue multiplex PCR amplified TCR alpha and beta CDR3s from RNA. Tissue mRNA or PBMC total RNA, about 90-400 ng, went into one-step reverse transcription and amplification. TCRdb passed the multiplex PCR reads through MiXCR, listing each CDR3 protein once. The sample yields more than 300,000 distinct CDR3 sequences, roughly two fifths seen once. V shed 6 bases, J shed 9 bases, and the junction held 8 bases outside the gene matches. CDR1 and CDR2 (germline): MNHEY, SVGEGT. The CDR3 contains 15 residues. Input material: glioma tissue, nonneoplastic brain tissue, or PBMCs (not recorded which). The chain employs TRBV6-2 or TRBV6-3 and TRBJ2-1; 13 positions match TRBD2. This TCR was sampled from a human donor with low-grade glioma or glioblastoma, undergoing nonglioma brain surgery, or in good health (not recorded which). The CDR3 DNA follows: TGTGCCAGCAGCATTGGACTAGCGGGAGTGAGTGAGCAGTTCTTC. It translates to CASSIGLAGVSEQFF.